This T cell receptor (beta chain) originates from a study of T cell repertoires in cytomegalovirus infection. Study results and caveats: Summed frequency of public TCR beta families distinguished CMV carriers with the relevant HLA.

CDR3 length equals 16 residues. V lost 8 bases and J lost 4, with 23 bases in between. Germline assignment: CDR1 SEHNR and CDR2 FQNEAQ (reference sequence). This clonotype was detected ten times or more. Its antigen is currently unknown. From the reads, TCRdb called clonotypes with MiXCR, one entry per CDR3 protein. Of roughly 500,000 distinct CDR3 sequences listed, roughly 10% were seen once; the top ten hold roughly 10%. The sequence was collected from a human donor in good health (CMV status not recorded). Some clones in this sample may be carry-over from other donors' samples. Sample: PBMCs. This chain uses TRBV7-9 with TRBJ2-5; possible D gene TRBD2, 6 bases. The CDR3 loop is CASCPPRRDGTETQYF. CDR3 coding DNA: TGTGCCAGCTGCCCCCCCCGGCGGGACGGCACAGAGACCCAGTACTTC.